The TCR beta chain described here comes from a study of blood T cell repertoires in COVID-19. The CDR3 spans 18 residues. V lost 3 bases, J lost 2 bases, and 9 bases stayed unmatched. The germline CDR1 and CDR2 sequences are SGHTA and FQGNSA. Clones were sequenced by immunoSEQ multiplex PCR, and TCRdb holds only the in-frame ones, with some missing. The table records 30,000 to 35,000 clones, roughly 87% of them present only once. V and J are TRBV7-2 and TRBJ2-7; the match to TRBD2 covers 14 bases. Source material: peripheral blood. The sequence was obtained from a man older than 75 with acute or convalescent COVID-19. CDR3 bases: TGTGCCAGCAGCTTTAGGGGGACTAGCGGGGGCACCGCCTACGAGCAGTACTTC. Its translation is CASSFRGTSGGTAYEQYF.